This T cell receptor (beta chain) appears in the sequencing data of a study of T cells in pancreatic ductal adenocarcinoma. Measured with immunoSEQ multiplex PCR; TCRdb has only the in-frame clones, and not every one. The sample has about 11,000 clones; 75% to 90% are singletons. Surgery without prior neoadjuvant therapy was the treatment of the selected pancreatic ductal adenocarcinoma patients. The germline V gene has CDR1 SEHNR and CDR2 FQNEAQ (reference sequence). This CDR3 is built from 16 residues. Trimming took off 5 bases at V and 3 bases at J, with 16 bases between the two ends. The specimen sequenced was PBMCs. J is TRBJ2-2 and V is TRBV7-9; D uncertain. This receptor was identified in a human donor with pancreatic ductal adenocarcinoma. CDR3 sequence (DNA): TGTGCCAGCAGCGCGCTCCGGGTGTGGGACACCGGGGAGCTGTTTTTT. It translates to CASSALRVWDTGELFF.